Sequencing of this T cell receptor beta chain was carried out in a study of regulatory T cells in long-lasting Graves disease. Study details: Graves' patients, newly diagnosed, had taken antithyroid drugs under 3 months. Study outcomes and limitations: Among persistent patients, a larger number of public clonotypes were shared (about 3,000) than among newly diagnosed patients (about 970).

Construction of TCR beta libraries relied on iRepertoire HTBI primers and on Arm-PCR targeting CDR3 regions. TCRdb redid the calling of the multiplex PCR reads with MiXCR, one entry per CDR3 protein. The sample shows hundreds of thousands of distinct CDR3 sequences, about 15% of them seen only once. At least ten counts were recorded for this clonotype. Its target is not known. The time point was: newly diagnosed GD, antithyroid drugs for less than 3 months. From PBMCs, RNA was extracted and then used to make the TCR library. The same specimen was also included in a second study, on T cells in Graves' hyperthyroidism and ophthalmopathy.

Sample: peripheral blood mononuclear cells (PBMCs), taken at new diagnosis, from a patient treated with antithyroid drugs. This TCR was recovered from a woman aged 30 to 39 with Graves disease.

CDR3 sequence: CASSLGLADQETQYF. DNA of the CDR3: TGTGCCAGCAGCTTAGGTCTAGCGGACCAAGAGACCCAGTACTTC. The chain is built from TRBV11-2 and TRBJ2-5; 7 bases line up with TRBD2. This CDR3 is 15 amino acids long. In germline, CDR1 is SGHAT, CDR2 FQNNGV. Trimming cost V 1 base and J 0 bases; bases outside gene matches: 2. The whole variable domain, remainder taken from reference TRBV11-2 and TRBJ2-5, is EAGVAQSPRYKIIEKRQSVAFWCNPISGHATLYWYQQILGQGPKLLIQFQNNGVVDDSQLPKDRFSAERLKGVDSTLKIQPAKLEDSAVYLCASSLGLADQETQYFGPGTRLLVL.